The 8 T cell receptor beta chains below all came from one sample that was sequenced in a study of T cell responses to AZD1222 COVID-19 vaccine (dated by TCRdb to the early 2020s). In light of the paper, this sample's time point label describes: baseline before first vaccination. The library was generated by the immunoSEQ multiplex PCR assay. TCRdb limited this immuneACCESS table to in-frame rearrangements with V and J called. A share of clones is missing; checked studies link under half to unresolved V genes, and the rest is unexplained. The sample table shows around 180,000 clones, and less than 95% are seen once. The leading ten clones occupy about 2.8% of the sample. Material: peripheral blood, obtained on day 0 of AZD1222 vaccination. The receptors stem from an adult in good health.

This chain's CDR3 is CASSTGRSAAYGYTF. In DNA form, the CDR3 reads TGTGCCAGTAGCACTGGCCGGAGTGCTGCCTATGGCTACACCTTC. The chain employs TRBV19 and TRBJ1-2; unclear D gene. Germline CDR1 is LNHDA and CDR2 is SQIVND (reference sequence). The CDR3 has 15 residues. V was pared by 6 bases and J by 4 bases, with 18 bases between.

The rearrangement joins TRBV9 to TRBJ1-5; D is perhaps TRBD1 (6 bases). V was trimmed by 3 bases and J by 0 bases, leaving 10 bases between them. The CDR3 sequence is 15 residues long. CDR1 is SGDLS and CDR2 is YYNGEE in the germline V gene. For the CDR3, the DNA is TGTGCCAGCAGCGCGGGGGACAATAGCAATCAGCCCCAGCATTTT. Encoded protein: CASSAGDNSNQPQHF. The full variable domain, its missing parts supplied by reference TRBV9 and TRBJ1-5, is DSGVTQTPKHLITATGQRVTLRCSPRSGDLSVYWYQQSLDQGLQFLIQYYNGEERAKGNILERFSAQQFPDLHSELNLSSLELGDSALYFCASSAGDNSNQPQHFGDGTRLSIL.

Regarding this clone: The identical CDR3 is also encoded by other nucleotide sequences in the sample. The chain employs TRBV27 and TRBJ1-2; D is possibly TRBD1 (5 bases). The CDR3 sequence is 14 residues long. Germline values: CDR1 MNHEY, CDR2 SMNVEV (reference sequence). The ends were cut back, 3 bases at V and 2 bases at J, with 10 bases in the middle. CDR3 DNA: TGTGCCAGCAGTTTGTCAGGGCAAAACTATGGCTACACCTTC. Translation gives CASSLSGQNYGYTF.

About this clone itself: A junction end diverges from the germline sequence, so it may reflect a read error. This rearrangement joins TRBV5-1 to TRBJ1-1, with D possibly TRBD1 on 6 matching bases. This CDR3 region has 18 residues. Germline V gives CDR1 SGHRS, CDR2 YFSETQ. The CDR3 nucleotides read TGCGCCAGCAGTTTGGGGGTCGGGACATATCCACAGAACACTGAAGCTTTCTTT. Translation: CASSLGVGTYPQNTEAFF.

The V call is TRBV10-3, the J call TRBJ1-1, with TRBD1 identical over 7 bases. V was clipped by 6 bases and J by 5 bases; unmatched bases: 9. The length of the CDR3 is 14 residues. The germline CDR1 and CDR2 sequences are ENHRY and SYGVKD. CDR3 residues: CAISELTGATEAFF. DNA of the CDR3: TGTGCCATCAGCGAACTCACAGGGGCGACTGAAGCTTTCTTT.

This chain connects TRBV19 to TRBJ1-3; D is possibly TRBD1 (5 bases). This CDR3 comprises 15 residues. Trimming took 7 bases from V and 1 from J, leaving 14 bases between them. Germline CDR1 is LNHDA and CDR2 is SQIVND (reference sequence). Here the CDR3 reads CASTESRVSGNTIYF. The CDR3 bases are TGTGCCAGTACCGAAAGCAGGGTGTCTGGAAACACCATATATTTT.

CDR3 coding DNA: TGTGCCAGCAGCCAAGATGTGGTCTGGGATTCACCCCTCCACTTT. The encoded protein is CASSQDVVWDSPLHF. The V and J genes are TRBV3-1 (or the pseudogene TRBV3-2) and TRBJ1-6; D is ambiguous. The CDR3 covers 15 residues. Germline V CDR1 and CDR2: LGHDT, YNNKEL (reference sequence). Trimming stripped 0 bases from V and 8 bases from J, with 11 bases between.

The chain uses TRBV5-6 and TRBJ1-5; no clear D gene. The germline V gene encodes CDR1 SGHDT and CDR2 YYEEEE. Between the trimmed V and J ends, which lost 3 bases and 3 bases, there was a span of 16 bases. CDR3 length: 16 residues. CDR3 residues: CASSSSWEVHNQPQHF. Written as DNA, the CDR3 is TGTGCCAGCAGCTCTTCCTGGGAAGTGCACAATCAGCCCCAGCATTTT.